Below are 27 T cell receptor beta chains sequenced from a single sample in a study of shared clonotypes between healthy human individuals. Sequencing used immunoSEQ multiplex PCR; TCRdb keeps in-frame clones, though not all of them. The repertoire holds 2 million to 2.5 million clones, around 92% seen once, with 0.37% in the top ten. Sequenced material: naive CD4+ T cells from PBMCs. Regarding subset: CD45RA+ positively selected. These receptors were collected from a man aged 18 to 35 in good health. Some clones in this sample may be carry-over from other donors' samples.

This chain connects TRBV20-1 to TRBJ2-5; maybe TRBD2 (6 bases). CDR3 length equals 11 residues. Trimming removed 8 bases from V and 3 bases from J, with 10 bases in between. Germline lookup yields CDR1 DFQATT and CDR2 SNEGSKA (reference sequence). The CDR3 nucleotides read TGCAGTCCCTCTAGCGAAGAGACCCAGTACTTC. It specifies CSPSSEETQYF.

This clone has just a few counts. The chain uses TRBV10-3 and TRBJ1-1, with 9 positions matching TRBD1. The CDR3 extends over 16 amino acids. Trimming took 6 bases from V and 0 from J; bases not matched to a gene: 8. Germline lookup yields CDR1 ENHRY and CDR2 SYGVKD. The CDR3 DNA reads TGTGCCATCAGGGGGACAGGGTTGACCATGAACACTGAAGCTTTCTTT. Its protein product is CAIRGTGLTMNTEAFF.

The chain is built from TRBV11-2 and TRBJ2-7; 16 bases agree with TRBD2. After removal of 6 bases from V and 2 bases from J, the junction contained 7 bases not matched to a gene. Looked up from germline, CDR1 is SGHAT and CDR2 is FQNNGV. The CDR3 is 17 residues long. The CDR3 reads CASRGLAGGPLPYEQYF. DNA for the CDR3: TGTGCCAGCAGGGGACTAGCGGGAGGGCCCCTTCCCTACGAGCAGTACTTC.

V and J are TRBV15 and TRBJ2-1, with 7 nucleotides matching TRBD2. J lost 5 bases, V lost 2 bases, and 15 bases had no gene match. The CDR3 sequence is 18 residues long. CDR1 is LNHNV and CDR2 is YYDKDF in the germline V gene (reference sequence). In DNA form, the CDR3 reads TGTGCCACCAGCAGATTCGGGACTATTAAATCGACACACAATGAGCAGTTCTTC. Translation: CATSRFGTIKSTHNEQFF.

The chain combines TRBV4-1 with TRBJ2-7, with 8 bases fitting TRBD1. Germline CDR1 MGHRA, CDR2 YSYEKL. The CDR3 spans 17 residues. Germline trimming cut 2 bases from V and 0 bases from J; bases unmatched to any gene: 9. The CDR3 region is CASSQFPRGQGSYEQYF. The CDR3 bases are TGCGCCAGCAGCCAATTTCCCCGAGGACAGGGCTCCTACGAGCAGTACTTC.

The chain uses TRBV6-6 and TRBJ2-2; D is possibly TRBD2 (6 bases). CDR1 is MNHNY and CDR2 is SVGAGI in the germline V gene (reference sequence). Trimming removed 10 bases from V and 8 bases from J, with 23 bases in between. This CDR3 comprises 15 residues. The CDR3 DNA is TGTGCCATCCGGATCGGGACTCAATTATTGGGGGAGCTGTTTTTT. Its protein is CAIRIGTQLLGELFF.

This sequence joins TRBV7-2 and TRBJ2-1; TRBD2 matches 11 bases. The germline gives CDR1 SGHTA, CDR2 FQGNSA. V shed 1 base and J 7 bases; nucleotides not matched to a gene: 6. The CDR3 runs 16 residues. CDR3 sequence: CASSLVLTSGRNEQFF. The CDR3 bases are TGTGCCAGCAGCTTAGTCTTAACTAGCGGGAGAAATGAGCAGTTCTTC. Full variable domain (outside the CDR3, taken from reference TRBV7-2 and TRBJ2-1): GAGVSQSPSNKVTEKGKDVELRCDPISGHTALYWYRQSLGQGLEFLIYFQGNSAPDKSGLPSDRFSAERTGGSVSTLTIQRTQQEDSAVYLCASSLVLTSGRNEQFFGPGTRLTVL.

The rearrangement links TRBV6-1 to TRBJ2-7, with TRBD1 matching 8 bases. The CDR3 loop spans 15 amino acids. Germline-derived CDR1 and CDR2 are MNHNS and SASEGT. Germline trimming cut 7 bases from V and 3 bases from J; bases unmatched to any gene: 11. The CDR3 bases are TGTGCCAGCACACGCCCCGGGACAGGTGGCTACGAGCAGTACTTC. As protein: CASTRPGTGGYEQYF.

The chain recombines TRBV2 with TRBJ2-5, with D perhaps being TRBD1 or TRBD2 (6 bases each). The length of the CDR3 is 15 residues. Germline V gene sequence: CDR1 SNHLY, CDR2 FYNNEI. V lost 10 bases and J lost 5, with 23 bases in between. The CDR3: CATLRDTSLGETQYF. The CDR3 DNA reads as TGTGCCACTTTGCGGGACACGAGTTTGGGGGAGACCCAGTACTTC.

J is TRBJ1-1 and V is TRBV2, with a tentative D call TRBD1 (6 bases). CDR3 length equals 13 residues. Germline V gene lookup returns CDR1 SNHLY and CDR2 FYNNEI. V lost 4 bases, J lost 0 bases, and 6 bases lay in between. The CDR3 sequence is CASSGTVNTEAFF. CDR3 bases: TGTGCCAGCAGTGGGACAGTGAACACTGAAGCTTTCTTT. Drawing the rest from reference TRBV2 and TRBJ1-1, the complete variable domain is EPEVTQTPSHQVTQMGQEVILRCVPISNHLYFYWYRQILGQKVEFLVSFYNNEISEKSEIFDDQFSVERPDGSNFTLKIRSTKLEDSAMYFCASSGTVNTEAFFGQGTRLTVV.

In this sample, this clone turned up a few times. This rearrangement joins TRBV11-3 to TRBJ2-1, with TRBD2 identical over 7 bases. CDR3 size: 15 residues. Germline V gene lookup returns CDR1 SGHNT and CDR2 YENEEA. V shed 5 bases, J shed 6 bases, and the junction held 10 bases outside the gene matches. CDR3: CASSPREGRGNEQFF. CDR3 DNA sequence: TGTGCCAGCAGCCCAAGGGAGGGGAGGGGCAATGAGCAGTTCTTC.

The gene calls are TRBV6-1 and TRBJ1-4; D gene ambiguous. V lost 6 bases, J lost 0 bases, and 8 bases lay in between. From germline, CDR1 is MNHNS and CDR2 SASEGT. The CDR3 has 14 residues. This CDR3 is CASRNSPTNEKLFF. CDR3 nucleotide sequence: TGTGCCAGCAGAAACAGCCCAACTAATGAAAAACTGTTTTTT.

The gene calls are TRBV6-1 and TRBJ1-2; 7 nucleotides line up with TRBD1. The junction had 7 bases not matched to a gene; V was cut back by 4 bases and J by 8 bases. The germline gives CDR1 MNHNS, CDR2 SASEGT. The CDR3 contains 13 residues. CDR3 loop: CASSGTGLTGYTF. CDR3 coding DNA: TGTGCCAGCAGTGGGACAGGACTTACCGGCTACACCTTC.

This rearrangement joins TRBV27 to TRBJ1-1, with TRBD1 matching 7 bases. CDR3 length: 16 amino acids. The ends lost 4 bases at V and 5 bases at J; junction bases unmatched: 13. Germline CDR1 reads MNHEY; CDR2 reads SMNVEV (reference sequence). In DNA, the CDR3 is TGTGCCAGCAGTTCCGACAGGGTGGGGGTATGGACTGAAGCTTTCTTT. Protein sequence: CASSSDRVGVWTEAFF.

The rearrangement links TRBV5-1 to TRBJ2-5; 7 bases are shared with TRBD1. This CDR3 spans 13 amino acids. V lost 7 bases to trimming and J lost 4 bases; unmatched junction nucleotides: 7. Germline loops: CDR1 SGHRS, CDR2 YFSETQ. The CDR3 reads CASARDRRETQYF. The CDR3 DNA reads as TGCGCCAGCGCCAGGGACAGACGAGAGACCCAGTACTTC.

V usage is TRBV28 and J usage is TRBJ2-1, with 9 positions matching TRBD1. The CDR3 consists of 16 residues. With V trimmed by 1 base and J by 8 bases, 9 bases remained unmatched. Germline V gene lookup returns CDR1 MDHEN and CDR2 SYDVKM. The CDR3: CASSLSGTGRRHEQFF. In DNA, the CDR3 is TGTGCCAGCAGTTTATCGGGGACAGGGAGAAGGCATGAGCAGTTCTTC. The entire variable domain, with the rest obtained from reference TRBV28 and TRBJ2-1, is as follows: DVKVTQSSRYLVKRTGEKVFLECVQDMDHENMFWYRQDPGLGLRLIYFSYDVKMKEKGDIPEGYSVSREKKERFSLILESASTNQTSMYLCASSLSGTGRRHEQFFGPGTRLTVL.

This clone was seen a few times. This chain links TRBV9 with TRBJ1-1; D may be TRBD1 (5 bases). The V gene lost 3 bases and the J gene lost 2 bases, with 11 bases spanning the gap. Germline CDR1 and CDR2: SGDLS and YYNGEE. The CDR3 is 14 amino acids. CDR3 region: CASSAQTANTEAFF. The CDR3 DNA is TGTGCCAGCAGCGCTCAGACAGCTAACACTGAAGCTTTCTTT. The variable domain in full, completed from reference TRBV9 and TRBJ1-1, reads DSGVTQTPKHLITATGQRVTLRCSPRSGDLSVYWYQQSLDQGLQFLIQYYNGEERAKGNILERFSAQQFPDLHSELNLSSLELGDSALYFCASSAQTANTEAFFGQGTRLTVV.

The V gene is TRBV27, the J gene TRBJ2-2; tentatively, D is TRBD1 (6 bases). Germline CDR1 and CDR2: MNHEY and SMNVEV (reference sequence). With 0 bases removed from V and 6 bases from J, the gap between germline ends came to 14 bases. CDR3 length equals 16 residues. As DNA, the CDR3 is TGTGCCAGCAGTTTATCAGTTTTCGAGGGGGCCGGGGAGCTGTTTTTT. Translating it yields CASSLSVFEGAGELFF.

The J gene is TRBJ1-4, the V gene TRBV18; D may be TRBD1 (5 bases). CDR1 and CDR2 (germline): KGHSH, LQKENI. The CDR3 has 14 residues. Trimming pared 3 bases from V and 8 bases from J, leaving 13 bases between. The CDR3 DNA sequence: TGTGCCAGCTCACCCGGGACTTCGGACGAAAAACTGTTTTTT. Protein sequence: CASSPGTSDEKLFF.

The chain has TRBV10-1 and TRBJ2-7, with D possibly matching TRBD2 (7 bases). The CDR3 extends over 15 amino acids. Trimming removed 4 bases at V and 2 bases at J, with 15 bases between. Germline V gives CDR1 WNHNN, CDR2 SYGVQD (reference sequence). The CDR3 DNA sequence: TGCGCCAGCAGTGGGGGAGGGGGTTTACCCTACGAGCAGTACTTC. Translated, it gives CASSGGGGLPYEQYF.

The chain employs TRBV2 and TRBJ2-5, with 7 bases lining up with TRBD1. Germline values: CDR1 SNHLY, CDR2 FYNNEI. This CDR3 contains 14 residues. V lost 6 bases to trimming and J lost 5 bases; unmatched junction nucleotides: 9. The CDR3 nucleotides are TGTGCCAGCAGCGACAGGGACGGGTACGAGACCCAGTACTTC. Translating it yields CASSDRDGYETQYF.

This clone has a single count. The chain links TRBV18 to TRBJ2-2; a possible D gene is TRBD2 (5 bases). CDR1 is KGHSH and CDR2 is LQKENI in the germline V gene. V gave up 8 bases and J gave up 1 base, with 17 bases separating them. The length of the CDR3 is 16 residues. This CDR3 reads CASRKRLAENTGELFF. The CDR3 DNA reads as TGTGCCAGCAGAAAAAGGCTAGCAGAGAACACCGGGGAGCTGTTTTTT.

The genes are TRBV18 and TRBJ2-7, with 10 positions matching TRBD1. The germline gives CDR1 KGHSH, CDR2 LQKENI. CDR3 length: 14 residues. The ends lost 1 base at V and 6 bases at J; junction bases unmatched: 3. CDR3 bases: TGTGCCAGCTCACCACAGGGACAGGGGAGCGAGCAGTACTTC. Translating it yields CASSPQGQGSEQYF. Supplemented by reference TRBV18 and TRBJ2-7, the full variable domain reads NAGVMQNPRHLVRRRGQEARLRCSPMKGHSHVYWYRQLPEEGLKFMVYLQKENIIDESGMPKERFSAEFPKEGPSILRIQQVVRGDSAAYFCASSPQGQGSEQYFGPGTRLTVT.

The chain combines TRBV15 with TRBJ2-1; 11 positions agree with TRBD2. The V gene end was trimmed by 7 bases and the J gene end by 7 bases; junction bases not matched to a gene: 6. The germline gives CDR1 LNHNV, CDR2 YYDKDF (reference sequence). The CDR3 spans 14 residues. The CDR3 here is CATKTSGIENEQFF. The CDR3 nucleotides read TGTGCCACCAAGACTAGCGGGATCGAAAATGAGCAGTTCTTC.

The DNA of the CDR3 is TGCGCCAGCAGCCCGAGGGGGGAGCCCTCCTACGAGCAGTACTTC. Protein product: CASSPRGEPSYEQYF. V is TRBV5-1 and J is TRBJ2-7, with D possibly being TRBD1 or TRBD2 (6 bases each). The CDR3 spans 15 residues. Per the germline V gene, CDR1 is SGHRS and CDR2 is YFSETQ. The V end lost 4 bases, the J end lost 0 bases, and 14 bases lay between the germline ends.

The chain has TRBV28 and TRBJ1-4; D is unclear. Germline V gives CDR1 MDHEN, CDR2 SYDVKM. Trimming shortened V by 3 bases and J by 6 bases, and 11 bases separated the two germline ends. The CDR3 covers 14 residues. The CDR3 reads CASSFRRAHEKLFF. Written as DNA, the CDR3 is TGTGCCAGCAGTTTTCGTAGGGCGCATGAAAAACTGTTTTTT.

This sequence joins TRBV28 and TRBJ1-4; no firm D call. Germline loops: CDR1 MDHEN, CDR2 SYDVKM. The V end was cut by 4 bases, the J end by 11 bases, with 14 bases between. This CDR3 contains 13 residues. The CDR3 spells CASSSPTESKLFF. CDR3 in DNA: TGTGCCAGCAGTTCTCCCACAGAGAGTAAACTGTTTTTT.